Listed here are 28 T cell receptor beta chains from one sample, sequenced in a study of T cells expressing NK-cell markers. TCRdb reprocessed the 5' RACE reads, with one entry per CDR3 protein and no DNA. This table lists roughly 300,000 distinct CDR3 sequences. Sequencing was done on a sample of blood T cells: a sorted CD56 or NKG2C T cell subset, CD4+ or CD8+ T cells, or bulk PBMC T cells (not recorded which). These receptors were obtained from a woman aged 18 to 75 in good health.

The chain joins TRBV7-9 to TRBJ1-2; no DNA is available, so the TRBD1 call from TCRdb remains unchecked. The CDR3 is 15 residues long. CDR1 and CDR2 (germline): SEHNR, FQNEAQ (reference sequence). The CDR3 protein is CASSLSGTGVSGYTF.

The CDR3 sequence is CASSYSSVAGELFF. The chain recombines TRBV2 with TRBJ2-2. The germline V gene encodes CDR1 SNHLY and CDR2 FYNNEI. This CDR3 has 14 residues.

The rearrangement uses TRBV20-1 and TRBJ2-5; TCRdb lists TRBD1, though no DNA is available to test this call. This CDR3 has 12 residues. The germline V gene has CDR1 DFQATT and CDR2 SNEGSKA (reference sequence). This CDR3 reads CSARALGETQYF.

The V call is TRBV29-1, the J call TRBJ2-7. Germline assignment: CDR1 SQVTM and CDR2 ANQGSEA. The CDR3 runs 12 residues. The CDR3: CSVVDRSYEQYF.

The V and J genes are TRBV29-1 and TRBJ2-1; TCRdb calls TRBD2, which cannot be checked without DNA. There are 12 residues in the CDR3. CDR1 and CDR2 (germline): SQVTM, ANQGSEA. The CDR3 sequence: CSVHYSTGEQFF.

The rearrangement links TRBV6-2 or TRBV6-3 to TRBJ1-5; TCRdb selects TRBD1, and the lack of DNA leaves this call unchecked. The CDR3 has 15 amino acids. Germline CDR1 reads MNHEY; CDR2 reads SVGEGT. CDR3 loop: CASSPSGSRNQPQHF.

V usage is TRBV27 and J usage is TRBJ2-7; as DNA is missing, the TRBD2 call by TCRdb cannot be tested. Germline V gene lookup returns CDR1 MNHEY and CDR2 SMNVEV (reference sequence). This CDR3 has 15 residues. The CDR3: CASSGLAGGVYEQYF.

The chain links TRBV5-6 to TRBJ1-1. Germline V CDR1 and CDR2: SGHDT, YYEEEE. This CDR3 comprises 12 residues. CDR3 sequence reads: CASSLRETEAFF.

The chain joins TRBV20-1 to TRBJ2-1; TCRdb picks TRBD2, but there is no DNA to check that call. CDR3 length: 15 amino acids. Germline assignment: CDR1 DFQATT and CDR2 SNEGSKA (reference sequence). Here the CDR3 reads CSAGPASGGNNEQFF.

The gene calls are TRBV3-1 and TRBJ2-1; TCRdb picks TRBD1, but there is no DNA to check that call. There are 11 residues in the CDR3. Per germline, CDR1 LGHDT and CDR2 YNNKEL (reference sequence). The CDR3 is CASRRGGEQFF.

The CDR3 loop reads CASSQDLRGEQFF. The chain has TRBV14 and TRBJ2-1; the D call of TRBD1 rests on TCRdb alone, since no DNA is present to check it. The V gene's germline CDR1 is SGHDN and CDR2 FVKESK. The CDR3 totals 13 residues.

This chain uses TRBV5-1 with TRBJ2-3; TCRdb outputs TRBD1, but without DNA this stays unchecked. The CDR3 is 14 residues long. Germline V gives CDR1 SGHRS, CDR2 YFSETQ. CDR3 sequence: CASRPGTFTDTQYF.

The CDR3 here is CASSPPSGEETQYF. The rearrangement joins TRBV5-4 to TRBJ2-5; the TCRdb D gene call, TRBD1, has no DNA to confirm it. Germline CDR1 SGHNT, CDR2 YYREEE (reference sequence). This CDR3 comprises 14 residues.

The rearrangement joins TRBV4-2 to TRBJ2-7; TCRdb returns TRBD2, unconfirmable since there is no DNA. Germline V lookup: CDR1 LGHNA, CDR2 YNFKEQ. CDR3 length: 16 amino acids. CDR3 loop: CASSRGLAGGPYEQYF.

V and J are TRBV21-1 and TRBJ2-3; the D call of TRBD1 rests on TCRdb alone, since no DNA is present to check it. TRBV21-1 is reported as a pseudogene. The CDR3 covers 18 residues. The CDR3 spells CASIAGGARRKLTDTQYF.

The rearrangement joins TRBV7-6 to TRBJ1-3. Germline V gene data show CDR1 as SGHVS and CDR2 as FNYEAQ. CDR3 size: 15 residues. The CDR3 is CASSSYASGGNTIYF.

This chain joins TRBV20-1 and TRBJ2-3; with no DNA, the TCRdb D assignment of TRBD2 cannot be verified. This CDR3 contains 15 residues. CDR1 is DFQATT, CDR2 SNEGSKA, per germline (reference sequence). The CDR3 here is CSATPSGRRPDTQYF.

The V gene is TRBV3-1, the J gene TRBJ1-5. The germline V gene encodes CDR1 LGHDT and CDR2 YNNKEL (reference sequence). The CDR3 runs 14 residues. CDR3 sequence reads: CASSQDPSGQPQHF. Using reference TRBV3-1 and TRBJ1-5 for the parts outside the CDR3, the full variable domain is DTAVSQTPKYLVTQMGNDKSIKCEQNLGHDTMYWYKQDSKKFLKIMFSYNNKELIINETVPNRFSPKSPDKAHLNLHINSLELGDSAVYFCASSQDPSGQPQHFGDGTRLSIL.

This chain links TRBV20-1 with TRBJ2-2. CDR1 is DFQATT, CDR2 SNEGSKA, per germline (reference sequence). The CDR3 is 16 residues long. CDR3 residues: CSARAPLLADTGELFF.

The J gene is TRBJ1-4, the V gene TRBV18; TCRdb indicates TRBD1, and absent DNA this call remains unverified. The CDR3 has 14 amino acids. Germline V gene lookup returns CDR1 KGHSH and CDR2 LQKENI. CDR3: CASSPQGGGEKLFF.

The chain has TRBV12-5 and TRBJ1-5; TCRdb reports TRBD1, a call that lacks DNA to check it against. This CDR3 comprises 15 residues. Germline CDR1 is LGHNT and CDR2 is FRNRAP. The CDR3 here is CASGLVGPQGQPQHF.

The chain employs TRBV7-8 and TRBJ2-5; TCRdb's assignment of TRBD2 cannot be checked, as there is no DNA. This CDR3 contains 18 residues. Germline-derived CDR1 and CDR2 are SGHVS and FQNEAQ. The chain's CDR3 is CASSLRGPLAGDQETQYF.

The chain employs TRBV20-1 and TRBJ2-3; TCRdb proposes TRBD1, but this gene call is untestable without DNA. The CDR3 is 14 amino acids. The germline V gene encodes CDR1 DFQATT and CDR2 SNEGSKA (reference sequence). CDR3 amino acids: CSARDPGVRDTQYF.

V and J are TRBV7-3 and TRBJ2-1; the TCRdb D gene call, TRBD2, has no DNA to confirm it. Germline lookup yields CDR1 SGHTA and CDR2 FQGTGA. The CDR3 has 16 amino acids. This chain's CDR3 is CASSLSSGSSYNEQFF.

V and J are TRBV7-2 and TRBJ2-5. CDR1 and CDR2 from the germline V gene are SGHTA and FQGNSA. The CDR3 is 14 amino acids. This chain's CDR3 is CASSLELRRETQYF.

The chain employs TRBV4-3 and TRBJ2-5; TCRdb's D call, TRBD2, is unchecked because there is no DNA. The CDR3 has 15 residues. Germline assignment: CDR1 LGHNA and CDR2 YSLEER. The CDR3 spells CASSLLAGGRETQYF.

V usage is TRBV10-3 and J usage is TRBJ1-5. Germline CDR1 is ENHRY and CDR2 is SYGVKD. CDR3 length: 12 residues. This CDR3 is CAISEGNQPQHF.

V gene TRBV20-1 combines with J gene TRBJ1-1. The germline gives CDR1 DFQATT, CDR2 SNEGSKA (reference sequence). This CDR3 region has 14 residues. The CDR3: CSATRDAGNTEAFF.